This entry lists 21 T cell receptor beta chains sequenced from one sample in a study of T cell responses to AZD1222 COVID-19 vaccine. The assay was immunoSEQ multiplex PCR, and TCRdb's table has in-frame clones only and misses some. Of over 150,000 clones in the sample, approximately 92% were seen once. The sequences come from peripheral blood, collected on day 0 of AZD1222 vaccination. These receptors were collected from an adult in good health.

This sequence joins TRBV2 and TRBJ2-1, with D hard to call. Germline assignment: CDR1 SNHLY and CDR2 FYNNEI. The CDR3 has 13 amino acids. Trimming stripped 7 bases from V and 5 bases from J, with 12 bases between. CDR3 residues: CASTPRQDNEQFF. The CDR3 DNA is TGTGCCAGCACCCCTAGGCAGGACAATGAGCAGTTCTTC. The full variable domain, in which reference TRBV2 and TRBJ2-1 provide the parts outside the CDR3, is EPEVTQTPSHQVTQMGQEVILRCVPISNHLYFYWYRQILGQKVEFLVSFYNNEISEKSEIFDDQFSVERPDGSNFTLKIRSTKLEDSAMYFCASTPRQDNEQFFGPGTRLTVL.

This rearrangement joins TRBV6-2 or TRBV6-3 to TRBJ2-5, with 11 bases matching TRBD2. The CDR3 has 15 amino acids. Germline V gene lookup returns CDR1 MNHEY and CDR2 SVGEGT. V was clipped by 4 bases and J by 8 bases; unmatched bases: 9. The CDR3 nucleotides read TGTGCCAGCAGTTTTCCGGGACTAGCGGCAACCACCCAGTACTTC. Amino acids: CASSFPGLAATTQYF.

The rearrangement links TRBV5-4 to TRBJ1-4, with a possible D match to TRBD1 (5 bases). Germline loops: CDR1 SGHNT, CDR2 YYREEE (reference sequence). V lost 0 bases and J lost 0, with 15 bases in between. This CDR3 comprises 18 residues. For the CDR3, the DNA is TGTGCCAGCAGCTTGGCCCGCACAGGATATGCAACTAATGAAAAACTGTTTTTT. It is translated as CASSLARTGYATNEKLFF.

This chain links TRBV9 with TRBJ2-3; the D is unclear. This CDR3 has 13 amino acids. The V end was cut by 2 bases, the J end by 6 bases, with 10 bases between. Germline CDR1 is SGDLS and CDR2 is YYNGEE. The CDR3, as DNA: TGTGCCAGCAGCGTTTCGCCACCGGATACGCAGTATTTT. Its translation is CASSVSPPDTQYF.

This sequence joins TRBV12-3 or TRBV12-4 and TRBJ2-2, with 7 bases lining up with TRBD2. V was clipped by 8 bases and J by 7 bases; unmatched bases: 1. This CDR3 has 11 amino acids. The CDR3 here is CASGDYGELFF. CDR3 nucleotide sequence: TGTGCCAGCGGGGACTACGGGGAGCTGTTTTTT.

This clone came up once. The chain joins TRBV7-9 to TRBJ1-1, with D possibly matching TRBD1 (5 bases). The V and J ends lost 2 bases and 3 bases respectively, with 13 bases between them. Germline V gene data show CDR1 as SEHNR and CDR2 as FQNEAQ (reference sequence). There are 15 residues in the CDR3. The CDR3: CASSLSGRKDTEAFF. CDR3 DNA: TGTGCCAGCAGCTTATCGGGACGGAAAGACACTGAAGCTTTCTTT.

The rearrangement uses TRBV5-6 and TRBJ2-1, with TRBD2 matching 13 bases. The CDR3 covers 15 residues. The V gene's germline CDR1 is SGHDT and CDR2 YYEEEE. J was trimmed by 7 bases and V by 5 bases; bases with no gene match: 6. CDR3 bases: TGTGCCAGCAGACCGGGACTAGCGGGGTGGAATGAGCAGTTCTTC. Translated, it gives CASRPGLAGWNEQFF.

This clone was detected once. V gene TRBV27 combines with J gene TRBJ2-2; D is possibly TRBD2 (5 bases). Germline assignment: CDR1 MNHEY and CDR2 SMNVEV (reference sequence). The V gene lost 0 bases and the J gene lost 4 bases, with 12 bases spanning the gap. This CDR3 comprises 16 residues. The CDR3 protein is CASSLSVGEITGELFF. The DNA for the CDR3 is TGTGCCAGCAGTTTATCGGTTGGGGAGATCACCGGGGAGCTGTTTTTT.

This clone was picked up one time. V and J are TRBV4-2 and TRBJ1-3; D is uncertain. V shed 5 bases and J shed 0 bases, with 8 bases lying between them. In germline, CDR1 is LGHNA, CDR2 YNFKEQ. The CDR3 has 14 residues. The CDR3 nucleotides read TGTGCCAGCAGCGACGCCAACTCTGGAAACACCATATATTTT. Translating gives CASSDANSGNTIYF.

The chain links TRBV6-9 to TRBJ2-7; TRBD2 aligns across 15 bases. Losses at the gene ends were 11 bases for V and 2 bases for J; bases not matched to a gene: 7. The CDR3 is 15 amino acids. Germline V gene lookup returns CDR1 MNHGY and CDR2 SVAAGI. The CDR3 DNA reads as TGTGCCCCAGCCGGGACTAGCGGGGGGACCTACGAGCAGTACGTC. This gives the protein CAPAGTSGGTYEQYV.

Here the CDR3 reads CASSLRTGEEKLFF. In DNA form, the CDR3 reads TGTGCCAGCAGCCTCCGGACTGGGGAGGAAAAACTGTTTTTT. The rearrangement links TRBV7-8 to TRBJ1-4; D not certain. The CDR3 contains 14 residues. Per the germline V gene, CDR1 is SGHVS and CDR2 is FQNEAQ. Trimming shortened V by 5 bases and J by 8 bases, and 15 bases separated the two germline ends.

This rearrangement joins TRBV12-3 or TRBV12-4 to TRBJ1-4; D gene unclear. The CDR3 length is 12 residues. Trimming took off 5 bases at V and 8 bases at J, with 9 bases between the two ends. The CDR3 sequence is CASSLHEEKLFF. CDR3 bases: TGTGCCAGCAGTCTACACGAAGAAAAACTGTTTTTT.

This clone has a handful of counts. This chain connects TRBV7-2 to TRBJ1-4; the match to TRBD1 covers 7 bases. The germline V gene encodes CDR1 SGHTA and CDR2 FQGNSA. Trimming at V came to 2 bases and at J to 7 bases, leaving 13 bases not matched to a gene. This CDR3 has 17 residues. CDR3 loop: CASSLFTRGGFVEKLFF. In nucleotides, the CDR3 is TGTGCCAGCAGCTTATTCACCCGAGGGGGCTTTGTTGAAAAACTGTTTTTT.

This CDR3 reads CASTPSERTGKTEAFF. The DNA for the CDR3 is TGTGCCAGCACCCCATCCGAAAGGACAGGGAAGACTGAAGCTTTCTTT. The chain employs TRBV7-9 and TRBJ1-1; 8 bases align to TRBD1. Trimming took 7 bases from V and 5 from J; bases not matched to a gene: 15. Germline CDR1 and CDR2: SEHNR and FQNEAQ (reference sequence). The CDR3 has 16 residues.

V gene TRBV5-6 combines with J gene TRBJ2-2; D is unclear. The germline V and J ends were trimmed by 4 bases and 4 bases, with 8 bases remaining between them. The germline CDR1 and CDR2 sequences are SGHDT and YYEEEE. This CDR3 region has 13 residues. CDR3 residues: CASSKQSTGELFF. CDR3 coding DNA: TGTGCCAGCAGCAAACAAAGCACCGGGGAGCTGTTTTTT.

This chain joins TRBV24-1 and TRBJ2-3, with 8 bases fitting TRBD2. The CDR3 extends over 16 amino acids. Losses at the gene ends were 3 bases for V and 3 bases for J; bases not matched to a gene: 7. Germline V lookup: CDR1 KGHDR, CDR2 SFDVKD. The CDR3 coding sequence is TGTGCCACCAGTGATACCCGGGGGGGCAGGACAGATACGCAGTATTTT. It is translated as CATSDTRGGRTDTQYF.

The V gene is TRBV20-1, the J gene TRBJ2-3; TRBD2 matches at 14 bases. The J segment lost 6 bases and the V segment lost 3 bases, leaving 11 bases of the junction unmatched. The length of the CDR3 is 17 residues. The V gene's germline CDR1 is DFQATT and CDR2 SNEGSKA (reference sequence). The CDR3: CSASRGLAGARLDTQYF. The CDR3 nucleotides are TGCAGTGCTAGTCGGGGACTAGCGGGGGCCCGGTTGGATACGCAGTATTTT.

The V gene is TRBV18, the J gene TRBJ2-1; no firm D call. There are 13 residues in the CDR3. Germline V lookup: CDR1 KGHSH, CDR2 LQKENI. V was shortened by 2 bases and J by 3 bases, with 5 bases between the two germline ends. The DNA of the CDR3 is TGTGCCAGCTCACCAGAGCTCTACAATGAGCAGTTCTTC. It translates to CASSPELYNEQFF.

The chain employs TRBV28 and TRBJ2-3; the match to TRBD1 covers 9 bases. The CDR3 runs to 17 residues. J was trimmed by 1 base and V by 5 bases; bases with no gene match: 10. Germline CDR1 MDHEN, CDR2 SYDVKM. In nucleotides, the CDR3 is TGTGCCAGCAGTCTCCCCACTAGGACAGGGGGCACAGATACGCAGTATTTT. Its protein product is CASSLPTRTGGTDTQYF.

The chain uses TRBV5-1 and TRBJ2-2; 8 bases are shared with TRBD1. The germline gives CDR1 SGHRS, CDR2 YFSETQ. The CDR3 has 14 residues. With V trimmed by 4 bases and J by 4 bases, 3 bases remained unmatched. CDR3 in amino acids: CASSDTGGTGELFF. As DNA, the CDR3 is TGCGCCAGCAGCGACACAGGGGGCACCGGGGAGCTGTTTTTT.

CDR3 residues: CAWSKRATNEKLFF. The CDR3 region has the DNA TGTGCCTGGAGTAAACGGGCAACTAATGAAAAACTGTTTTTT. The chain links TRBV30 to TRBJ1-4; no reliable D call. The CDR3 covers 14 residues. V was pared by 2 bases and J by 0 bases, with 7 bases between. Germline CDR1 and CDR2: GTSNPN and SVGIG (reference sequence).